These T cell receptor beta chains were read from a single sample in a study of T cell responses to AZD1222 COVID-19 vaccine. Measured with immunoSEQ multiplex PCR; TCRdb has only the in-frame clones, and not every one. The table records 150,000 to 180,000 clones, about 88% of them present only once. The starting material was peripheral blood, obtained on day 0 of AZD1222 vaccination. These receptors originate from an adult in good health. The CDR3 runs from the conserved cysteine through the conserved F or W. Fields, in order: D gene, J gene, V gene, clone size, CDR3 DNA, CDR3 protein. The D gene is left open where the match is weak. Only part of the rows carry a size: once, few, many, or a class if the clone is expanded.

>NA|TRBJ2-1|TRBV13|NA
TGTGCCAGCAGCTTACGCAGCGGACCCAATGAGCAGTTCTTC
CASSLRSGPNEQFF
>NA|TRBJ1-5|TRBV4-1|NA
TGCGCCAGCAGCAGGGGCGGGGCTGAACCCCAGCATTTT
CASSRGGAEPQHF
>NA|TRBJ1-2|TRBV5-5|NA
TGTGCCAGCAGCTTGGCATCGGGGTTTAACTATGGCTACACCTTC
CASSLASGFNYGYTF
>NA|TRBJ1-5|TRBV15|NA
TGTGCCACCAGCGTCCAGGGAAGCAATCAGCCCCAGCATTTT
CATSVQGSNQPQHF
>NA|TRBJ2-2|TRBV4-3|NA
TGCGCCAGCAGCCAAGTCTCGACAGCAGCGAACACCGGGGAGCTGTTTTTT
CASSQVSTAANTGELFF
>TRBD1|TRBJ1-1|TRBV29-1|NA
TGCAGCACTCTGACAGGGAGAGACACTGAAGCTTTCTTT
CSTLTGRDTEAFF
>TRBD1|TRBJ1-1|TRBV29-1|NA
TGCAGCTATGGGACAGGGGCTGAAGCTTTCTTT
CSYGTGAEAFF
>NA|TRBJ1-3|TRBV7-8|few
TGTGCCAGCAGCTCCCAAGGGACCGGAAACACCATATATTTT
CASSSQGTGNTIYF
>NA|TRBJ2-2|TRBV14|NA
TGTGCCAGCAGTCCAATCCAAATCGGGGAGCTGTTTTTT
CASSPIQIGELFF
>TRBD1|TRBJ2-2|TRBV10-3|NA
TGTGCCATCAGCCGGGACAGGGAGAAGTTCACCGGGGAGCTGTTTTTT
CAISRDREKFTGELFF
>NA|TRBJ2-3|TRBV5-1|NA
TGCGCCAGCAGCTTGGGTCACGCAGATACGCAGTATTTT
CASSLGHADTQYF